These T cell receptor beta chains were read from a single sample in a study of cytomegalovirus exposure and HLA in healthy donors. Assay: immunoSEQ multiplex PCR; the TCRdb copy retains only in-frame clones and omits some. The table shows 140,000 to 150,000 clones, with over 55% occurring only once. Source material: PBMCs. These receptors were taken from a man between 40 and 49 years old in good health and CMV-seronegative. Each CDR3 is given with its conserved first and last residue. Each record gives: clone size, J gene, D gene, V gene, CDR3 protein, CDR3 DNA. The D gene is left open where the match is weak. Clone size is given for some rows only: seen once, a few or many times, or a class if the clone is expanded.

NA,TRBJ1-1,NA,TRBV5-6,CASSSTMNTEAFF,TGTGCCAGCAGCTCAACAATGAACACTGAAGCTTTCTTT
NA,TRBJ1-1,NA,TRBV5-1,CASSVQRANTEAFF,TGCGCCAGCAGCGTGCAGAGGGCGAACACTGAAGCTTTCTTT
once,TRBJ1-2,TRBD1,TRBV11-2,CASSLLLSGSGGPYGYTF,TGTGCCAGCAGCTTATTACTGTCTGGGTCAGGGGGTCCCTATGGCTACACCTTC
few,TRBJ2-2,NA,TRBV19,CASRVQGTVSGELFF,TGTGCCAGTAGGGTCCAGGGTACCGTCTCCGGGGAGCTGTTTTTT
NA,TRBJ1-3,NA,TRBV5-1,CASSLSAGGGNTIYF,TGCGCCAGCAGCTTGTCAGCCGGGGGTGGAAACACCATATATTTT
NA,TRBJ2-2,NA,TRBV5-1,CASSSGDLGELFF,TGCGCCAGCAGCTCAGGGGACCTCGGGGAGCTGTTTTTT
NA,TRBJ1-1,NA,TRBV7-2,CASSFPGPGTEAFF,TGTGCCAGCAGCTTTCCGGGCCCGGGAACTGAAGCTTTCTTT
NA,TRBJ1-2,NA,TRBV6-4,CASSEGQGGYTF,TGTGCCAGCAGTGAGGGACAAGGAGGCTACACCTTC
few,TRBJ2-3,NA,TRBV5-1,CASSLALGAGTQYF,TGCGCCAGCAGCTTGGCCCTGGGGGCGGGTACGCAGTATTTT
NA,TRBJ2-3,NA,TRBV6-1,CASSGGWSRTSRGADTQYF,TGTGCCAGCAGTGGGGGTTGGTCGCGGACGTCCCGCGGGGCAGATACGCAGTATTTT
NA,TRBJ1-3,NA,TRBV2,CASSPRDIGNTIYF,TGTGCCAGCAGCCCACGGGACATTGGAAACACCATATATTTT
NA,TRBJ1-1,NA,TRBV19,CASGGVRKTEAFF,TGTGCCAGCGGGGGGGTGAGGAAAACTGAAGCTTTCTTT
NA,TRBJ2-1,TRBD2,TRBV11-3,CASSNGGAWNEQFF,TGTGCCAGCAGCAACGGGGGGGCCTGGAATGAGCAGTTCTTC
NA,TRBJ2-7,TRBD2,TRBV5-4,CASSLESSGSSEQYF,TGTGCCAGCAGCTTGGAGTCTAGCGGGAGTAGCGAGCAGTACTTC
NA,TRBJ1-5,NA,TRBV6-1,CASRPVNQPQHF,TGTGCCAGCAGGCCGGTCAATCAGCCCCAGCATTTT
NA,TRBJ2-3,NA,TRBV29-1,CSVEGLVSTDTQYF,TGCAGCGTCGAAGGGCTAGTATCTACAGATACGCAGTATTTT
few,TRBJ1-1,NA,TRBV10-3,CAISDASEAFF,TGTGCCATCAGTGACGCGAGTGAAGCTTTCTTT
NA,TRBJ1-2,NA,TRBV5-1,CASSFETSNYGYTF,TGCGCCAGCAGCTTTGAAACAAGTAACTATGGCTACACCTTC
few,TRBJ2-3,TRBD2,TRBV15,CATSRSGGHADTQYF,TGTGCCACCAGCAGATCGGGAGGGCATGCAGATACGCAGTATTTT
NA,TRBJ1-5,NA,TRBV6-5,CASSRASNSNQPQHF,TGTGCCAGCAGTCGAGCAAGTAATAGCAATCAGCCCCAGCATTTT
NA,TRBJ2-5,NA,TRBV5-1,CASSKALGALETQYF,TGCGCCAGCAGCAAGGCCTTGGGGGCGTTGGAGACCCAGTACTTC
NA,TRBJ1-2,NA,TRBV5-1,CASSASNRDGYTF,TGCGCCAGCAGCGCATCAAACAGGGATGGCTACACCTTC
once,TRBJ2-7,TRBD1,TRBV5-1,CASSLGGGDLYEQYF,TGCGCCAGCAGCTTGGGAGGGGGCGATTTGTACGAGCAGTACTTC
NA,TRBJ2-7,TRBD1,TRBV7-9,CASSPAGTGHTYEQYF,TGTGCCAGCAGCCCTGCCGGGACAGGGCACACCTACGAGCAGTACTTC
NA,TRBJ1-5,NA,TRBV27,CASSFRRPGSNQPQHF,TGTGCCAGCAGTTTTCGACGTCCGGGTAGCAATCAGCCCCAGCATTTT
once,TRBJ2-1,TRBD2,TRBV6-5,CASSRTSGPYNEQFF,TGTGCCAGTTCGAGGACTAGCGGGCCCTACAATGAGCAGTTCTTC
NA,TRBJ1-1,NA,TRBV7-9,CASSLEVGGANREAFF,TGTGCCAGCAGCTTAGAGGTGGGGGGGGCGAACCGTGAAGCTTTCTTT
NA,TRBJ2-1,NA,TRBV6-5,CASSYSGAAWNEQFF,TGTGCCAGCAGTTACTCGGGGGCAGCTTGGAATGAGCAGTTCTTC
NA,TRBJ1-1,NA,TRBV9,CASSPPGTLNTEAFF,TGTGCCAGCAGCCCCCCCGGGACTTTGAACACTGAAGCTTTCTTT